The clone carrying this T cell receptor (beta chain) is a singleton in its sample. The antigen is unknown. Germline values: CDR1 SEHNR, CDR2 FQNEAQ (reference sequence). Trimming took 4 bases from V and 5 from J, leaving 11 bases between them. This CDR3 contains 13 residues. This entry is derived from a study of T cell responses to AZD1222 COVID-19 vaccine. Study results and limitations: Regions 160-218 and 743-854 dominated among vaccine-associated CD4 TCRs spanning spike. Nearly half of unique spike-specific TCRs reportedly avoided B.1.351 and B.1.1.7 mutated regions. Among AZD1222 vaccinees, only 5 to 7 were seropositive at baseline. Clonal diversity may have been underestimated in mostly white British donors.

The data were produced by immunoSEQ multiplex PCR, yet TCRdb's version contains in-frame clones alone and is incomplete. The data hold around 180,000 clones, with around 87% observed a single time. This specimen consisted of peripheral blood, obtained on day 0 of AZD1222 vaccination. The source of this sequence is an adult in good health. The rearrangement joins TRBV7-9 to TRBJ1-1; D may be TRBD1 (5 bases). CDR3 sequence: CASSSTWGTEAFF. Here the CDR3 DNA reads TGTGCCAGCAGCTCGACGTGGGGGACTGAAGCTTTCTTT.